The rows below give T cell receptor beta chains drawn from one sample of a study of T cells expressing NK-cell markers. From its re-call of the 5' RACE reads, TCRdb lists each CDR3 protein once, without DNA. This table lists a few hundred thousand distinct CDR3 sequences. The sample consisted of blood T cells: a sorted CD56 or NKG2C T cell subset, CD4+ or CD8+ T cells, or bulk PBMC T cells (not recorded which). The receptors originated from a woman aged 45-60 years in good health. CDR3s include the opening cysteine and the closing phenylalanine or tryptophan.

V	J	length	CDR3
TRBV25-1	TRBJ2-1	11	CASSWVQEQFF
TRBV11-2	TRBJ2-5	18	CASSLVRKVGGVEETQYF
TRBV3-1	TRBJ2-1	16	CASSHQTSGSLGEQFF
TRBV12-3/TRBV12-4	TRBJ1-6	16	CASRKPGQGARSPLHF
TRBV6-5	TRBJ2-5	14	CASSYRPPGETQYF
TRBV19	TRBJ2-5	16	CASSPPSSGLPETQYF
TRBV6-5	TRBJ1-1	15	CASSLTLLGNSEAFF
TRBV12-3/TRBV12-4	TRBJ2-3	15	CASSPRDRGTGTQYF
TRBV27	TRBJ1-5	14	CASSSGGGNQPQHF
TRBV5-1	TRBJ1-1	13	CASSTGTSPEAFF
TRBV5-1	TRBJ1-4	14	CASSLQRPDEKLFF
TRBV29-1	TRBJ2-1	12	CSVVGLTNEQFF
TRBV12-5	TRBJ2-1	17	CASGLRFWDRTYNEQFF
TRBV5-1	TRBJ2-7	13	CASRAGLQGEQYF
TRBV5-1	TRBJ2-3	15	CASTRRTGGTDTQYF
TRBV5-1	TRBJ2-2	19	CASSLDLAGEFSGTGELFF
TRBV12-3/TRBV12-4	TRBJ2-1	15	CASREAAGGTNEQFF
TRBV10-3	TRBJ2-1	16	CAISDDAKDTGNEQFF
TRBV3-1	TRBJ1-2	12	CASSQRGHGYTF
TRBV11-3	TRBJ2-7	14	CASSPRQGYYEQYF
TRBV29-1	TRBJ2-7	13	CSASGLRINEQYF
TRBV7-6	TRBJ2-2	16	CASSLGLRARTGELFF
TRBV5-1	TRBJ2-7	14	CASSLGTGFYEQYF
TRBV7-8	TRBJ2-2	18	CASSLARIQGVSTGELFF
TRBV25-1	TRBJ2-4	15	CASSHAGTGKNIQYF
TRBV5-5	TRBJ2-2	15	CASRPRTENTGELFF
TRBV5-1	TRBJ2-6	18	CASSSTPGLASGANVLTF
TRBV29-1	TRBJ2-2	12	CSVLGATGELFF
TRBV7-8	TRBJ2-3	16	CASSLAPGQRGDTQYF
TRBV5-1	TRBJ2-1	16	CASSSLGGRARNEQFF
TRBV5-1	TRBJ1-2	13	CASSAVSGLGYTF
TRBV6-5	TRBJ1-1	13	CASLNPKRTEAFF
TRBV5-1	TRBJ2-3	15	CASSLAWTGTDTQYF
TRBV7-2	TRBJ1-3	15	CASSPTAFSGNTIYF
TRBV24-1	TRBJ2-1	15	CATSDFGAGSHRQFF
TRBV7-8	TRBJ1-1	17	CASSLARRQGLLTEAFF
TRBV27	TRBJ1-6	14	CASNMWGEDSPLHF